Listed below are T cell receptor beta chains from one sample, sequenced in a study of control samples from healthy donors and cancer patients. Sequencing used immunoSEQ multiplex PCR; TCRdb keeps in-frame clones, though not all of them. The sample consists of approximately 190,000 clones, around 93% of them appearing once. Sequenced input: blood. The receptors were gathered from a man aged 25 to 45 in good health. CDR3s include the opening cysteine and the closing phenylalanine or tryptophan. A D gene is named only where the DNA matches it firmly. A row's size may be missing; if present it is once, few, many or a size class.

clone size,J gene,D gene,V gene,CDR3 protein,CDR3 DNA
-,TRBJ2-7,-,TRBV5-5,CASSFRGQLSYEQYF,TGTGCCAGCAGCTTCCGAGGACAGCTTTCCTACGAGCAGTACTTC
-,TRBJ1-4,-,TRBV9,CASSAIFDEKLFF,TGTGCCAGCAGCGCGATTTTTGACGAAAAACTGTTTTTT
-,TRBJ1-5,-,TRBV12-5,CASGFTGQGNQPQHF,TGTGCTAGTGGTTTTACGGGACAAGGCAATCAGCCCCAGCATTTT
-,TRBJ1-1,-,TRBV6-5,CASSTGRREAFF,TGTGCCAGCAGCACCGGACGGCGAGAAGCTTTCTTT
-,TRBJ1-1,-,TRBV12-3/TRBV12-4,CASSSFLNTEAFF,TGTGCCAGCAGCTCTTTTTTGAACACTGAAGCTTTCTTT
-,TRBJ1-2,-,TRBV6-5,CASSTSRPYGYTF,TGTGCCAGCAGTACCTCCAGGCCCTATGGCTACACCTTC
-,TRBJ2-1,-,TRBV3-1/TRBV3-2,CASSQGSWQGNEQFF,TGTGCCAGCAGCCAAGGTAGCTGGCAGGGGAATGAGCAGTTCTTC
-,TRBJ2-1,-,TRBV19,CASSRVPGTKFF,TGTGCCAGTAGTAGGGTTCCGGGGACCAAGTTCTTC
once,TRBJ1-1,-,TRBV6-5,CASSYSDTGLAEAFF,TGTGCCAGCAGTTACTCTGACACCGGTCTGGCTGAAGCTTTCTTT
-,TRBJ2-7,-,TRBV21-1,CASSKEVGKGPYEQYF,TGTGCCAGCAGCAAAGAGGTTGGCAAGGGCCCCTACGAGCAGTACTTC
-,TRBJ1-5,TRBD1,TRBV6-5,CASGGTGPFNQPQHF,TGTGCCAGCGGGGGGACAGGACCTTTCAATCAGCCCCAGCATTTT
-,TRBJ1-1,-,TRBV29-1,CSVPPENTEAFF,TGCAGCGTTCCCCCCGAAAACACTGAAGCTTTCTTT
-,TRBJ1-4,TRBD1,TRBV7-6,CASSWTGDRSEKLFF,TGTGCCAGCAGCTGGACAGGGGACAGGTCTGAAAAACTGTTTTTT
-,TRBJ2-5,TRBD2,TRBV7-8,CASSLMTSGGAKTQYF,TGTGCCAGCAGCTTAATGACTAGCGGGGGGGCAAAGACCCAGTACTTC
-,TRBJ2-1,-,TRBV14,CASSRRGAYNEQFF,TGTGCCAGCAGCCGCCGAGGGGCCTACAATGAGCAGTTCTTC
-,TRBJ2-3,-,TRBV18,CASSLAGPSTDTQYF,TGTGCCAGCTCACTGGCGGGGCCTAGCACAGATACGCAGTATTTT
-,TRBJ2-1,-,TRBV14,CASSQRPRWELNEQFF,TGTGCCAGCAGCCAAAGGCCCAGATGGGAACTCAATGAGCAGTTCTTC
-,TRBJ1-3,-,TRBV6-5,CASRRQHSSGNTIYF,TGTGCCAGCAGGCGCCAACATAGCTCTGGAAACACCATATATTTT
-,TRBJ2-3,-,TRBV5-1,CASSLDPLGGADTQYF,TGCGCCAGCAGCTTGGACCCCCTAGGGGGGGCAGATACGCAGTATTTT
-,TRBJ1-4,-,TRBV5-1,CASSLGLVDRNNEKLFF,TGCGCCAGCAGCTTGGGTTTGGTTGACAGAAATAATGAAAAACTGTTTTTT
-,TRBJ1-1,-,TRBV28,CASSLDSAKAFF,TGTGCCAGCAGTCTAGATTCAGCAAAAGCTTTCTTT
-,TRBJ1-1,-,TRBV10-2,CASSDWGNTEAFF,TGCGCCAGCAGTGATTGGGGGAACACTGAAGCTTTCTTT
-,TRBJ2-7,-,TRBV9,CASSVSGVEYEQYF,TGTGCCAGCAGCGTATCGGGGGTAGAGTACGAGCAGTACTTC
once,TRBJ1-6,-,TRBV2,CASRLDNSPLHF,TGTGCCAGCAGATTAGATAATTCACCCCTCCACTTT
-,TRBJ2-7,TRBD1,TRBV6-2/TRBV6-3,CASSSHRGVRVEQYF,TGTGCCAGCAGTTCCCACAGGGGAGTAAGGGTCGAGCAGTACTTC
once,TRBJ2-7,-,TRBV19,CASSTTGSYEQYF,TGTGCCAGTAGTACAACAGGTTCCTACGAGCAGTACTTC
-,TRBJ1-2,-,TRBV29-1,CSVRAGEANYGYTF,TGCAGCGTCCGGGCAGGGGAAGCTAACTATGGCTACACCTTC
-,TRBJ1-2,-,TRBV6-6,CASSHPGRGEPTDYGYTF,TGTGCCAGCAGTCATCCTGGGAGGGGTGAGCCTACCGACTATGGCTACACCTTC
-,TRBJ1-4,TRBD1,TRBV3-1/TRBV3-2,CASSPRDRGFPNEKLFF,TGTGCCAGCAGCCCGCGGGACAGGGGGTTCCCAAATGAAAAACTGTTTTTT
once,TRBJ2-7,TRBD1,TRBV3-1/TRBV3-2,CASSQDPRTGHEQYF,TGTGCCAGCAGCCAAGATCCTCGGACAGGGCACGAGCAGTACTTC
-,TRBJ2-7,TRBD1,TRBV7-9,CASSLTTGGGEQYF,TGTGCCAGCAGTTTAACGACAGGGGGCGGCGAGCAGTACTTC
-,TRBJ2-3,TRBD1,TRBV13,CASSLRGQTDTQYF,TGTGCCAGCAGCTTAAGGGGACAGACAGATACGCAGTATTTT
once,TRBJ1-1,-,TRBV11-2,CASSSPGRSLVNTEAFF,TGTGCCAGCAGCTCTCCCGGACGGTCCCTCGTGAACACTGAAGCTTTCTTT
-,TRBJ1-5,-,TRBV10-1,CARWQEDNQPQHF,TGCGCCAGATGGCAGGAGGACAATCAGCCCCAGCATTTT
-,TRBJ2-7,-,TRBV6-1,CASSEDREPYEQYF,TGTGCCAGCAGTGAAGACAGGGAACCCTACGAGCAGTACTTC
-,TRBJ2-7,TRBD2,TRBV3-1/TRBV3-2,CASSQSRASGSYEQYF,TGTGCCAGCAGCCAAAGTCGGGCTAGCGGTTCCTACGAGCAGTACTTC
-,TRBJ2-3,-,TRBV13,CASSLTGREFTDTQYF,TGTGCCAGCAGCTTAACGGGCAGGGAATTCACAGATACGCAGTATTTT
-,TRBJ2-7,-,TRBV5-1,CASSLDTGLGEQYF,TGCGCCAGCAGCTTGGATACAGGGTTGGGGGAGCAGTACTTC
-,TRBJ2-3,-,TRBV29-1,CSVGNRATDTQYF,TGCAGCGTTGGGAACAGGGCTACGGATACGCAGTATTTT